The 29 T cell receptor beta chains below all came from one sample that was sequenced in a study of post-analysis software for immune sequencing data. Study conclusions and caveats: Compared with controls, patients had more of five TRBV segments, including TRBV5-6, TRBV5-1 and TRBV20-1.

TCR beta cDNA libraries included unique molecular identifiers. TCRdb independently ran MiXCR on the PCR reads; one entry per CDR3 protein. The sample contains roughly 730,000 distinct CDR3 sequences, around 27% of which appear only once. The antigens of these receptors remain unknown. The sequenced material came from blood. The receptors here all came from a girl aged 5-17 years with multiple sclerosis.

This clonotype has at least ten counts. V and J are TRBV4-3 and TRBJ2-1; 10 nucleotides align to TRBD2. Trimming at V came to 0 bases and at J to 6 bases, leaving 11 bases not matched to a gene. Germline lookup yields CDR1 LGHNA and CDR2 YSLEER. There are 18 residues in the CDR3. CDR3: CASSQDWGLASQGNEQFF. CDR3 DNA sequence: TGCGCCAGCAGCCAAGATTGGGGACTAGCGTCCCAAGGCAATGAGCAGTTCTTC.

This clonotype was recorded a few times. The chain is built from TRBV5-1 and TRBJ2-1, with 8 bases lining up with TRBD2. J was trimmed by 4 bases and V by 1 base; bases with no gene match: 10. The germline gives CDR1 SGHRS, CDR2 YFSETQ. The CDR3 is 17 amino acids. This CDR3 is CASSLLTSGKLYNEQFF. The CDR3 DNA follows: TGCGCCAGCAGCTTGCTAACTAGCGGAAAACTATACAATGAGCAGTTCTTC.

V gene TRBV7-8 combines with J gene TRBJ2-1; 8 bases line up with TRBD2. After removal of 5 bases from V and 12 bases from J, the junction contained 15 bases not matched to a gene. The CDR3 contains 15 residues. CDR1 is SGHVS and CDR2 is FQNEAQ in the germline V gene. The DNA for the CDR3 is TGTGCCAGCAGCCGTGGGATAGCGGGGCCAAGTTCGCAGTTCTTC. It yields the protein CASSRGIAGPSSQFF.

J is TRBJ2-5 and V is TRBV9; perhaps D is TRBD1 or TRBD2 (5 bases each). Germline lookup yields CDR1 SGDLS and CDR2 YYNGEE. V was cut by 0 bases and J by 11 bases, with 20 bases left in between. The CDR3 contains 15 residues. CDR3 sequence reads: CASSVEGDPGREQYF. As DNA, the CDR3 is TGTGCCAGCAGCGTAGAGGGAGACCCAGGGAGAGAGCAGTACTTC.

The genes are TRBV20-1 and TRBJ1-1; no clear D. The germline V gene encodes CDR1 DFQATT and CDR2 SNEGSKA (reference sequence). The CDR3 sequence is 12 residues long. Between the trimmed V and J ends, which lost 3 bases and 7 bases, there was a span of 12 bases. CDR3 loop: CSARVSEVEAFF. Here the CDR3 DNA reads TGCAGTGCTAGGGTGAGCGAGGTTGAAGCTTTCTTT.

This clonotype was picked up a small number of times. The chain uses TRBV5-4 and TRBJ2-1, with 8 bases aligning to TRBD1. Germline assignment: CDR1 SGHNT and CDR2 YYREEE (reference sequence). The CDR3 has 17 residues. Germline trimming cut 3 bases from V and 0 bases from J; bases unmatched to any gene: 8. Here the CDR3 reads CASSSGTGFSSYNEQFF. In nucleotides, the CDR3 is TGTGCCAGCAGCTCCGGGACAGGATTTAGCTCCTACAATGAGCAGTTCTTC. Using reference TRBV5-4 and TRBJ2-1 for the parts outside the CDR3, the full variable domain is ETGVTQSPTHLIKTRGQQVTLRCSSQSGHNTVSWYQQALGQGPQFIFQYYREEENGRGNFPPRFSGLQFPNYSSELNVNALELDDSALYLCASSSGTGFSSYNEQFFGPGTRLTVL.

In this sample, this clonotype turned up a few times. The rearrangement joins TRBV14 to TRBJ2-7, with TRBD2 matching 7 bases. Trimming at V came to 1 base and at J to 3 bases, leaving 12 bases not matched to a gene. The CDR3 is 17 residues long. Germline CDR1 SGHDN, CDR2 FVKESK. The CDR3 protein is CASSQGPDRDYYYEQYF. CDR3 bases: TGTGCCAGCAGCCAAGGCCCTGACCGGGACTACTACTACGAGCAGTACTTC. The whole variable domain, remainder taken from reference TRBV14 and TRBJ2-7, is EAGVTQFPSHSVIEKGQTVTLRCDPISGHDNLYWYRRVMGKEIKFLLHFVKESKQDESGMPNNRFLAERTGGTYSTLKVQPAELEDSGVYFCASSQGPDRDYYYEQYFGPGTRLTVT.

The V gene is TRBV2, the J gene TRBJ2-7; either TRBD1 or TRBD2 may supply D (5 bases each). The CDR3 extends over 15 amino acids. V lost 2 bases, J lost 2 bases, and 13 bases lay in between. The germline V gene has CDR1 SNHLY and CDR2 FYNNEI. CDR3 loop: CASSEPGPIAYEQYF. CDR3 in DNA: TGTGCCAGCAGTGAACCGGGACCCATAGCCTACGAGCAGTACTTC.

This clonotype was counted a few times. The chain couples TRBV20-1 to TRBJ1-1, with TRBD1 matching over 7 bases. V trimming: 6 bases; J trimming: 3 bases; junction bases outside the gene matches: 4. The CDR3 sequence is 12 residues long. Germline V CDR1 and CDR2: DFQATT, SNEGSKA (reference sequence). The CDR3 DNA reads TGCAGTGCGGACGACAGGGACACTGAAGCTTTCTTT. It translates to CSADDRDTEAFF.

This clonotype was seen many times. The rearrangement links TRBV4-3 to TRBJ2-1; possible D gene TRBD2, 6 bases. This CDR3 comprises 13 residues. Trimming shortened V by 4 bases and J by 8 bases, and 12 bases separated the two germline ends. Per the germline V gene, CDR1 is LGHNA and CDR2 is YSLEER. The CDR3 sequence: CASSPYRGYEQFF. The CDR3 nucleotides read TGCGCCAGCAGCCCTTACCGGGGGTATGAGCAGTTCTTC.

Comment on this clonotype: A read error may be the cause here, since a much bigger clone is one base away. V is TRBV29-1 and J is TRBJ2-7, with 10 nucleotides matching TRBD1. CDR1 SQVTM and CDR2 ANQGSEA come from the germline V gene. The CDR3 spans 13 residues. V trimming: 6 bases; J trimming: 4 bases; junction bases outside the gene matches: 6. The CDR3: CSVGRTGGYEQYF. The CDR3 DNA sequence: TGCAGCGTGGGGCGGACAGGGGGGTACGAGCAGTACTTC.

This clonotype was observed a few times. The chain recombines TRBV13 with TRBJ1-2; maybe TRBD1 (5 bases). Germline assignment: CDR1 PRHDT and CDR2 FYEKMQ (reference sequence). V was cut by 8 bases and J by 7 bases, with 14 bases left in between. This CDR3 contains 12 residues. Here the CDR3 DNA reads TGTGCCAGCGCCGGGCAGGGCTTTGGCTACACCTTC. This translates into CASAGQGFGYTF.

The J gene is TRBJ1-2, the V gene TRBV7-9; the match to TRBD1 covers 8 bases. The CDR3 consists of 12 residues. Germline V CDR1 and CDR2: SEHNR, FQNEAQ (reference sequence). The J segment lost 2 bases and the V segment lost 9 bases, leaving 2 bases of the junction unmatched. The CDR3 DNA is TGTGCCAGTGACAGGGGAAACTATGGCTACACCTTC. It codes for CASDRGNYGYTF.

This chain uses TRBV7-8 with TRBJ2-1, with 9 bases that match TRBD1. The CDR3 spans 14 residues. The V gene's germline CDR1 is SGHVS and CDR2 FQNEAQ. V shed 1 base, J shed 8 bases, and the junction held 3 bases outside the gene matches. The CDR3 is CASSLGTGADEQFF. CDR3 bases: TGTGCCAGCAGCTTAGGGACAGGGGCTGATGAGCAGTTCTTC.

The chain combines TRBV7-2 with TRBJ2-5, with TRBD2 identical over 8 bases. There are 16 residues in the CDR3. The ends lost 0 bases at V and 5 bases at J; junction bases unmatched: 8. The germline gives CDR1 SGHTA, CDR2 FQGNSA. CDR3 sequence (DNA): TGTGCCAGCAGCTTAGCCCGGGGGGGCCGTGTGGAGACCCAGTACTTC. It codes for CASSLARGGRVETQYF.

The rearrangement joins TRBV2 to TRBJ2-5, with D possibly being TRBD1 or TRBD2 (5 bases each). The DNA matches TRBJ2-7 better at its end, which makes the J call doubtful. The CDR3 spans 12 residues. Germline V CDR1 and CDR2: SNHLY, FYNNEI. The CDR3 protein is CAGTTDTYEQYF. CDR3 nucleotide sequence: TGTGCCGGGACGACTGACACCTACGAGCAGTACTTC.

The chain carries TRBV5-1 and TRBJ2-1, with D uncertain. The V end lost 2 bases, the J end lost 8 bases, and 23 bases lay between the germline ends. Germline-derived CDR1 and CDR2 are SGHRS and YFSETQ. The CDR3 is made up of 17 amino acids. For the CDR3, the DNA is TGCGCCAGCAGCTTTATCCGGGCTTGGGCCCAAGTGGATGAGCAGTTCTTC. Encoded protein: CASSFIRAWAQVDEQFF.

The chain links TRBV6-5 to TRBJ2-7; 7 positions agree with TRBD2. Germline CDR1 and CDR2: MNHEY and SVGAGI. The J segment lost 2 bases and the V segment lost 6 bases, leaving 10 bases of the junction unmatched. The length of the CDR3 is 15 residues. The CDR3 DNA is TGTGCCAGCAGGGGCGAGCGGGATCCCCCCTACGAGCAGTACTTC. It encodes CASRGERDPPYEQYF.

This chain connects TRBV24-1 to TRBJ2-1, with D perhaps being TRBD1 or TRBD2 (5 bases each). Per the germline V gene, CDR1 is KGHDR and CDR2 is SFDVKD. CDR3 length: 18 residues. The V gene lost 4 bases and the J gene lost 2 bases, with 20 bases spanning the gap. The CDR3 sequence is CATSDREGRPPPYNEQFF. As DNA, the CDR3 is TGTGCCACCAGTGACCGAGAGGGGCGACCTCCCCCCTACAATGAGCAGTTCTTC.

Only a few counts were recorded for this clonotype. The chain is built from TRBV10-3 and TRBJ2-1, with 10 bases lining up with TRBD2. After removal of 4 bases from V and 9 bases from J, the junction contained 6 bases not matched to a gene. CDR1 is ENHRY, CDR2 SYGVKD, per germline. The CDR3 has 14 amino acids. The CDR3 sequence: CAISGLAGEAEQFF. Here the CDR3 DNA reads TGTGCCATCAGTGGGCTAGCGGGAGAAGCTGAGCAGTTCTTC.

This clonotype was detected ten times or more. The chain carries TRBV20-1 and TRBJ2-1, with unresolved D. The CDR3 is 17 residues long. CDR1 and CDR2 from the germline V gene are DFQATT and SNEGSKA (reference sequence). V lost 0 bases, J lost 0 bases, and 15 bases lay in between. In nucleotides, the CDR3 is TGCAGTGCTAGAGATAATGGCCGGTCGAGCTCCTACAATGAGCAGTTCTTC. As protein: CSARDNGRSSSYNEQFF.

This clonotype showed up just a few times. J is TRBJ2-1 and V is TRBV2; D is undetermined. This CDR3 spans 16 amino acids. The germline CDR1 and CDR2 sequences are SNHLY and FYNNEI. V lost 1 base, J lost 6 bases, and 16 bases lay in between. CDR3 protein: CASSEVGIPAANEQFF. Here the CDR3 DNA reads TGTGCCAGCAGTGAAGTTGGGATCCCTGCTGCCAATGAGCAGTTCTTC.

This clonotype was seen a few times. The J gene is TRBJ2-7, the V gene TRBV5-1; no clear D gene. V lost 1 base to trimming and J lost 3 bases, with 5 bases between them. Germline lookup yields CDR1 SGHRS and CDR2 YFSETQ. The CDR3 loop spans 12 amino acids. The CDR3: CASSLWDYEQYF. CDR3 sequence (DNA): TGCGCCAGCAGCTTGTGGGACTACGAGCAGTACTTC.

A remark on this clonotype: A much larger clone is a single base away; this may be a read error. For the CDR3, the DNA is TGTGCCAGCAGGCGGGACAGGGGTTCCTACGAGCAGTACTTC. Protein product: CASRRDRGSYEQYF. This chain joins TRBV6-5 and TRBJ2-7, with 10 bases fitting TRBD1. The germline gives CDR1 MNHEY, CDR2 SVGAGI. The CDR3 has 14 residues. Trimming took 6 bases from V and 1 from J; bases not matched to a gene: 3.

The genes are TRBV7-2 and TRBJ1-4; D unclear. Looked up from germline, CDR1 is SGHTA and CDR2 is FQGNSA. CDR3 length: 13 amino acids. V was trimmed by 6 bases and J by 6 bases, leaving 11 bases between them. The CDR3 DNA is TGTGCCAGCAGGTCTGGGCCTGATGAAAAACTGTTTTTT. Encoded protein: CASRSGPDEKLFF.

On this clonotype itself: A much larger clone differs by one base, so this may be a read error. The J gene is TRBJ2-3, the V gene TRBV5-6; D might be TRBD1 or TRBD2, each matching 5 bases. CDR3 length equals 15 residues. Trimming removed 7 bases at V and 0 bases at J, with 15 bases between. In germline, CDR1 is SGHDT, CDR2 YYEEEE. CDR3 sequence (DNA): TGTGCCAGCGCCCTCTGTTGGGGGAGCACAGATACGCAGTATTTT. Protein sequence: CASALCWGSTDTQYF.

This clonotype was counted a few times. The V call is TRBV4-1, the J call TRBJ2-7, with D uncertain. V gave up 1 base and J gave up 3 bases, with 13 bases separating them. This CDR3 has 15 amino acids. Germline values: CDR1 MGHRA, CDR2 YSYEKL. Here the CDR3 reads CASSQGGALNYEQYF. The CDR3, as DNA: TGCGCCAGCAGCCAAGGTGGCGCCCTGAACTACGAGCAGTACTTC.

Only a few counts were recorded for this clonotype. V and J are TRBV20-1 and TRBJ1-1; 8 nucleotides line up with TRBD1. J gave up 6 bases and V 5 bases, and 14 bases lay outside the gene matches. Germline CDR1 is DFQATT and CDR2 is SNEGSKA (reference sequence). This CDR3 is 15 amino acids long. CDR3 amino acids: CSAAPLSGGASEAFF. The CDR3 coding sequence is TGCAGTGCTGCGCCTCTCTCAGGGGGCGCTTCTGAAGCTTTCTTT.

CDR3 residues: CSANRGRGYTF. In nucleotides, the CDR3 is TGCAGTGCTAACCGGGGACGGGGCTACACCTTC. The V gene is TRBV20-1, the J gene TRBJ1-2; possibly TRBD1 for D (5 bases). The germline V gene has CDR1 DFQATT and CDR2 SNEGSKA (reference sequence). Trimming cost V 4 bases and J 8 bases, with 11 bases left between them. This CDR3 spans 11 amino acids.